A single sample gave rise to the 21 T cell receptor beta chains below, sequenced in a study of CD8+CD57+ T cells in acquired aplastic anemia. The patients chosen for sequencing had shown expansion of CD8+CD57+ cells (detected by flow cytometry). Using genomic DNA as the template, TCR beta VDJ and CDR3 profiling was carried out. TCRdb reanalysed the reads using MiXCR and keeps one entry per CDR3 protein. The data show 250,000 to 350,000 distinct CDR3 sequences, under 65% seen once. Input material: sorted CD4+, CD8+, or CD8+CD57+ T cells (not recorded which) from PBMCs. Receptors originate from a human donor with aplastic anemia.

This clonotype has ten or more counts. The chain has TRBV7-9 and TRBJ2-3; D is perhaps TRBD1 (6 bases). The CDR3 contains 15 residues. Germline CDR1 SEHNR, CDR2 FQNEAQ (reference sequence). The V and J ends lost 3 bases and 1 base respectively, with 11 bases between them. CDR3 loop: CASSFWAGGTDTQYF. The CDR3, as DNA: TGTGCCAGCAGCTTCTGGGCAGGGGGCACAGATACGCAGTATTTT.

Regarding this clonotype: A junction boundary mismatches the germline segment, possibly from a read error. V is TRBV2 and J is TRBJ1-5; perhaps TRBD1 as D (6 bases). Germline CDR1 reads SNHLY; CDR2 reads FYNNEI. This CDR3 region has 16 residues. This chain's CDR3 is CASSLAGGGLREPRHF. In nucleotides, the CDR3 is TGTGCCAGCAGTTTAGCAGGAGGGGGGTTAAGAGAGCCCCGGCATTTT.

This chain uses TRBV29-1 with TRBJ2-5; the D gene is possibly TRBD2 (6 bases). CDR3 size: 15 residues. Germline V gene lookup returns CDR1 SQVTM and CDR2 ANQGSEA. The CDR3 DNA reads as TGCAGTGCTCTCGGACTACGGAGCGGCCAAGAGACCCAGTACTTC. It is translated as CSALGLRSGQETQYF.

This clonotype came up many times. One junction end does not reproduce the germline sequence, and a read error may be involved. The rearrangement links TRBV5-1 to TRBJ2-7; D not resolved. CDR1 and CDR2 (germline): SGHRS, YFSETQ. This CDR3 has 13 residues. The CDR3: CASSPSINYEQYF. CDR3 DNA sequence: TGCGCCAGCAGCCCCTCCATCAACTACGAGCAGTATTTC.

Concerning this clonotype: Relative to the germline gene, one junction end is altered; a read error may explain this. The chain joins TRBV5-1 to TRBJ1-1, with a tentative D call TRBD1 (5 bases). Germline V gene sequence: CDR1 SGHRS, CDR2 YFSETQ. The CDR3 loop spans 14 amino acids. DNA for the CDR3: TGTGCCAGCAGCTCATCACAGGTAAACACTGAAGCTTTCTTT. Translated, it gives CASSSSQVNTEAFF. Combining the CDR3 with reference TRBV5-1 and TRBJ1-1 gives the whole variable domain KAGVTQTPRYLIKTRGQQVTLSCSPISGHRSVSWYQQTPGQGLQFLFEYFSETQRNKGNFPGRFSGRQFSNSRSEMNVSTLELGDSALYLCASSSSQVNTEAFFGQGTRLTVV.

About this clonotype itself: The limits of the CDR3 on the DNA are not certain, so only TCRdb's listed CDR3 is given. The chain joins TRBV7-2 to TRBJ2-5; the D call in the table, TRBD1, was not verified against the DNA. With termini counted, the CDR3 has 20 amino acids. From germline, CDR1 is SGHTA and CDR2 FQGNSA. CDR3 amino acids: CASSIYLCSVARAREETQYF.

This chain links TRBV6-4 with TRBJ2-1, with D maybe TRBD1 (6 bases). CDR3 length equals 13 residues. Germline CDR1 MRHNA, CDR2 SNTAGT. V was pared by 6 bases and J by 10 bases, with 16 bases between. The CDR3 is CASSLKQGLEQFF. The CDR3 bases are TGTGCCAGCAGCCTGAAACAGGGCCTCGAGCAGTTCTTC.

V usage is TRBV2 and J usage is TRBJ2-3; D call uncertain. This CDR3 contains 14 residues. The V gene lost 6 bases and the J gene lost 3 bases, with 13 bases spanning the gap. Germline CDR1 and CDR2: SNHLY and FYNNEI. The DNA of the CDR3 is TGTGCCAGCAGCGCCGTGGGCACGACAGATACGCAGTATTTT. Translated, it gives CASSAVGTTDTQYF. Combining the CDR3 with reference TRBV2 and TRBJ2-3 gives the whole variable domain EPEVTQTPSHQVTQMGQEVILRCVPISNHLYFYWYRQILGQKVEFLVSFYNNEISEKSEIFDDQFSVERPDGSNFTLKIRSTKLEDSAMYFCASSAVGTTDTQYFGPGTRLTVL.

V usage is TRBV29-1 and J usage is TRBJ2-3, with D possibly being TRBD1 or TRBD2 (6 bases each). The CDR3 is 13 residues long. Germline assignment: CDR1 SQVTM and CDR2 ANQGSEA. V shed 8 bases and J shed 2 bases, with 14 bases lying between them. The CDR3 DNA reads TGCAGCTTTCGGGGGCTGAACACAGATACGCAGTATTTT. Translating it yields CSFRGLNTDTQYF.

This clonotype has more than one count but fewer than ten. CDR3 coding DNA: TGTGCCATCAGGGAGGGTGGGGCGAATAATTCACCCCTCCACTTT. It is translated as CAIREGGANNSPLHF. The rearrangement links TRBV10-3 to TRBJ1-6; tentative D call: TRBD1 (5 bases). With 6 bases removed from V and 5 bases from J, the gap between germline ends came to 14 bases. The germline gives CDR1 ENHRY, CDR2 SYGVKD. This CDR3 is built from 15 residues.

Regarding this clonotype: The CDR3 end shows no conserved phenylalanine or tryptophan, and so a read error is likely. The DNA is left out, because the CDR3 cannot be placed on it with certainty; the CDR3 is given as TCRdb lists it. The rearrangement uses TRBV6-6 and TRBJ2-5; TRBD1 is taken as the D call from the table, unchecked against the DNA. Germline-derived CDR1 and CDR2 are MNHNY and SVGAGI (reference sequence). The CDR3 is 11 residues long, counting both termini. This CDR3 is CASRDRARPNT.

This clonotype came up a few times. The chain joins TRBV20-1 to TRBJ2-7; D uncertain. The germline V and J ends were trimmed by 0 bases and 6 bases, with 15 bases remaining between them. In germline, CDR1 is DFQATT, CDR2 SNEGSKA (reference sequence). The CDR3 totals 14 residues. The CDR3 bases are TGCAGTGCTAGAGATAGTTCATCTAGTCTCGAGCAGTACTTC. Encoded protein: CSARDSSSSLEQYF.

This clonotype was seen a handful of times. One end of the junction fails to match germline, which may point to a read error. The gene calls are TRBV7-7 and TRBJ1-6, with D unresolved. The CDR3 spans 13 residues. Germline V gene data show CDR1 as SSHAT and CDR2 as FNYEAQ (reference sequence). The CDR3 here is CASSVQHGSPLHF. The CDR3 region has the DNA TGTGCTAGCAGCGTCCAACACGGGTCACCCCTCCACTTT.

CDR3 DNA sequence: TGTGCCAGCAAAGAAGGGCTGAACTATGGCTACACCTTC. This translates into CASKEGLNYGYTF. The chain recombines TRBV2 with TRBJ1-2; D gene uncertain. Germline V gene lookup returns CDR1 SNHLY and CDR2 FYNNEI. This CDR3 has 13 amino acids. The V gene lost 7 bases and the J gene lost 2 bases, with 11 bases spanning the gap.

CDR3 region: CASSREGYTEAFF. The CDR3 region has the DNA TGTGCCAGCAGCCGAGAAGGGTACACTGAAGCTTTCTTT. The chain is built from TRBV7-9 and TRBJ1-1; no definite D call. CDR3 length equals 13 residues. Per germline, CDR1 SEHNR and CDR2 FQNEAQ (reference sequence). V dropped 5 bases and J dropped 3 bases, with 10 bases sitting between them.

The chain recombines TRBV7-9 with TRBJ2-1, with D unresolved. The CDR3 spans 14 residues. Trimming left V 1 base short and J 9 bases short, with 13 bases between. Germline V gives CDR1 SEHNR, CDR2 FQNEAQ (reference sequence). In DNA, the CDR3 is TGTGCCAGCAGCTTAGGTTCAAGCGTTGTTGAGCAGTTCTTC. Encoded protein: CASSLGSSVVEQFF.

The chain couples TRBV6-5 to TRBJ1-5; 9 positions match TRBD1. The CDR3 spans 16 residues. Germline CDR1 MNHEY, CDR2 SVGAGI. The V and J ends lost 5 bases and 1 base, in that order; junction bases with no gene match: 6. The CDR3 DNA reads TGTGCCAGCAGTGAACAGGGGGCGAACAGCAATCAGCCCCAGCATTTT. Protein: CASSEQGANSNQPQHF.

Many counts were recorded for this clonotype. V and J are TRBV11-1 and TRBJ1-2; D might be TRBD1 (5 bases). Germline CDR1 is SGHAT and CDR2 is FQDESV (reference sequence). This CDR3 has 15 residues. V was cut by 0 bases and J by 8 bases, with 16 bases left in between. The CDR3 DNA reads TGTGCCAGCAGCTTAGCTAAAGGACACGTTGGAGGCTACACCTTC. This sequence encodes CASSLAKGHVGGYTF.

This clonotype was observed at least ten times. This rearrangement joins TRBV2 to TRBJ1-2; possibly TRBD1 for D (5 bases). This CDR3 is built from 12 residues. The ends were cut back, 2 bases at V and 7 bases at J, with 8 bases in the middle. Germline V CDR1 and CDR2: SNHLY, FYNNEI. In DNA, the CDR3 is TGTGCCAGCAGTGAACAGGGTTTTGGCTACACCTTC. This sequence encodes CASSEQGFGYTF.

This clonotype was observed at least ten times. In nucleotides, the CDR3 is TGCGCCAGCAGCGCAGGGAGCACAGATACGCAGTATTTT. Translated: CASSAGSTDTQYF. The chain is built from TRBV5-1 and TRBJ2-3; D is perhaps TRBD1 (5 bases). V lost 4 bases and J lost 0, with 6 bases in between. The CDR3 length is 13 residues. Germline assignment: CDR1 SGHRS and CDR2 YFSETQ.

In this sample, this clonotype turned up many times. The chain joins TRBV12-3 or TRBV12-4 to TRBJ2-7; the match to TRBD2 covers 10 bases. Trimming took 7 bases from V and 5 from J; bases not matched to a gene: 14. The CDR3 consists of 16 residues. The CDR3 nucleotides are TGTGCCAGCACCCCTTCCCGGCTAGCGGGAGAACACGAGCAGTACTTC. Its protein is CASTPSRLAGEHEQYF.